These T cell receptor beta chains were read from a single sample in a study of T cell responses to AZD1222 COVID-19 vaccine. Produced via immunoSEQ multiplex PCR; TCRdb's table is partial and in-frame only. The sample lists fewer than 150,000 clones; 75% to 90% were seen once. The sample here was peripheral blood, taken on day 0 of AZD1222 vaccination. The source of these receptors is an adult in good health. Both conserved end residues are part of each CDR3. The order of the fields is CDR3 length, D gene, V gene, clone size, J gene, CDR3 DNA, CDR3 protein. D genes are given only for firm matches. Some rows mark clone size as missing; the rest say once, few, many or name a class of expanded clone.

length: 13; D: -; V: TRBV5-6; size: -; J: TRBJ1-2; DNA: TGTGCCAGCAGCTTCACCAGCCAGTATGGCTACACCTTC; CDR3: CASSFTSQYGYTF
length: 11; D: -; V: TRBV12-3/TRBV12-4; size: -; J: TRBJ2-4; DNA: TGTGCCAGCAGCGCCCGACTCATTCAGTACTTC; CDR3: CASSARLIQYF
length: 17; D: TRBD1; V: TRBV4-1; size: -; J: TRBJ2-2; DNA: TGCGCCAGCAGCCAAGGCAGGGGGCGCCTTTCGGCCGGGGAGCTGTTTTTT; CDR3: CASSQGRGRLSAGELFF
length: 14; D: -; V: TRBV5-6; size: once; J: TRBJ1-1; DNA: TGTGCCAGCAGCTTGGGGGTGGGAAATACTGAAGCTTTCTTT; CDR3: CASSLGVGNTEAFF
length: 14; D: -; V: TRBV6-2/TRBV6-3; size: once; J: TRBJ2-4; DNA: TGTGCCAGCAGTTACCCCAGGAGGGGGGACATTCAGTACTTC; CDR3: CASSYPRRGDIQYF
length: 13; D: -; V: TRBV6-5; size: -; J: TRBJ1-2; DNA: TGTGCCAGCACAACAGATTCCCGCTATGGCTACACCTTC; CDR3: CASTTDSRYGYTF
length: 15; D: -; V: TRBV7-3; size: once; J: TRBJ2-2; DNA: TGTGCCAGCAGCTTAACCCGCGGTAGCACCGGGGAGCTGTTTTTT; CDR3: CASSLTRGSTGELFF
length: 14; D: -; V: TRBV19; size: -; J: TRBJ1-6; DNA: TGTGCCAGCCAGACGAGCTCCTATAATTCACCCCTCCACTTT; CDR3: CASQTSSYNSPLHF
length: 13; D: -; V: TRBV11-3; size: -; J: TRBJ2-3; DNA: TGTGCCAGCAGCTTTAACTATCGGGATACGCAGTATTTT; CDR3: CASSFNYRDTQYF
length: 12; D: -; V: TRBV11-2; size: -; J: TRBJ2-7; DNA: TGTGCCAGCAGCCCGGTGGCCTACGAGCAGTACTTC; CDR3: CASSPVAYEQYF
length: 14; D: -; V: TRBV19; size: -; J: TRBJ2-4; DNA: TGTGCCAGTATCACGACTGTAGCCAGGTACATTCAGTACTTC; CDR3: CASITTVARYIQYF
length: 12; D: -; V: TRBV3-1/TRBV3-2; size: once; J: TRBJ1-2; DNA: TGTGCCAGCAGCCAAGAATCTGCTGGCTACACCTTC; CDR3: CASSQESAGYTF
length: 14; D: TRBD1; V: TRBV5-1; size: -; J: TRBJ2-5; DNA: TGCGCCAGCAGCTCCCAGGGGGCTTCGGAGACCCAGTACTTC; CDR3: CASSSQGASETQYF
length: 17; D: TRBD1; V: TRBV6-2/TRBV6-3; size: -; J: TRBJ2-7; DNA: TGTGCCAGCAGTTACTCGGGCCGACAGGGTAGCCTCTACGAGCAGTACTTC; CDR3: CASSYSGRQGSLYEQYF
length: 16; D: -; V: TRBV7-8; size: -; J: TRBJ1-4; DNA: TGTGCCAGCAGCTTATTTGGGGAGGGGATTAATGAAAAACTGTTTTTT; CDR3: CASSLFGEGINEKLFF
length: 15; D: TRBD1; V: TRBV5-6; size: -; J: TRBJ1-1; DNA: TGTGCCAGCAGCCCGTGGACAGGGGGTCACACTGAAGCTTTCTTT; CDR3: CASSPWTGGHTEAFF
length: 13; D: -; V: TRBV11-2; size: -; J: TRBJ1-3; DNA: TGTGCCAGCAGCCCCGGACAGAAAAACACCATATATTTT; CDR3: CASSPGQKNTIYF
length: 14; D: -; V: TRBV7-3; size: -; J: TRBJ1-1; DNA: TGTGCCAGCAGCTTAGTGGGGGTTGGTGCTGAAGCTTTCTTT; CDR3: CASSLVGVGAEAFF
length: 16; D: -; V: TRBV28; size: -; J: TRBJ2-7; DNA: TGTGCCAGCAGCCCTGGGGCGGGACGACCTCCAGGGGAGCAGTACTTC; CDR3: CASSPGAGRPPGEQYF
length: 12; D: TRBD1; V: TRBV4-1; size: -; J: TRBJ2-7; DNA: TGCGCGGTGGGGACAGGGGATTACGAGCAGTACTTC; CDR3: CAVGTGDYEQYF
length: 14; D: TRBD1; V: TRBV5-1; size: -; J: TRBJ1-6; DNA: TGCGCCAGCAACCGGGACAGCTTCAATTCACCCCTCCACTTT; CDR3: CASNRDSFNSPLHF
length: 16; D: -; V: TRBV5-1; size: -; J: TRBJ1-6; DNA: TGCGCCAGCAGCTCCCAAGACCCAGGGGTCAATTCACCCCTCCACTTT; CDR3: CASSSQDPGVNSPLHF
length: 15; D: TRBD2; V: TRBV6-5; size: -; J: TRBJ2-7; DNA: TGTGCCAGCAGTAGCCGAAGTAGCGGGGTTTACGAGCAGTACTTC; CDR3: CASSSRSSGVYEQYF
length: 14; D: -; V: TRBV25-1; size: once; J: TRBJ2-7; DNA: TGTGCCAGCAGTGACAGTGGCCCCCCCAACGAGCAGTACTTC; CDR3: CASSDSGPPNEQYF